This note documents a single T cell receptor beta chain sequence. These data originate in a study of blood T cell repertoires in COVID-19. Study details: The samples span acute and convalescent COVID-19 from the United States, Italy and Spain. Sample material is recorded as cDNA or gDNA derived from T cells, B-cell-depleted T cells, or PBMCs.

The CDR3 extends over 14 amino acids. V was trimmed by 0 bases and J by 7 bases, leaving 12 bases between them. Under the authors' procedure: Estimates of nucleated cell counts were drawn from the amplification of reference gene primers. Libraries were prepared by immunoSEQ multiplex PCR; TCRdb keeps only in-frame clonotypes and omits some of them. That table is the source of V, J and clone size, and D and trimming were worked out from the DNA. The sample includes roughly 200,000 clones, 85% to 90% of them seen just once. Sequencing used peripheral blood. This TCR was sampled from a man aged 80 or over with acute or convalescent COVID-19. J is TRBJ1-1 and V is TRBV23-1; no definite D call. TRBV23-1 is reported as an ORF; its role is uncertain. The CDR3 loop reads CASSQSPFLYEAFF. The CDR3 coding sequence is TGCGCCAGCAGTCAATCCCCTTTCCTTTATGAAGCTTTCTTT.